These 29 T cell receptor beta chains were all obtained from the same sample, sequenced in a study of blood T cell repertoires in COVID-19. Clones were sequenced by immunoSEQ multiplex PCR, and TCRdb holds only the in-frame ones, with some missing. The profile covers about 250,000 clones, with around 84% appearing a single time and 15% to 17% taken by the ten largest. Sequencing was carried out using PBMCs or T cells enriched from blood (not recorded which). The receptors here all came from a man aged 18 to 29 who had recovered from COVID-19.

The chain links TRBV10-3 to TRBJ1-1; TRBD1 matches at 9 bases. Germline V gives CDR1 ENHRY, CDR2 SYGVKD. CDR3 length: 15 residues. V shed 10 bases, J shed 3 bases, and the junction held 12 bases outside the gene matches. CDR3 sequence reads: CATNGGTGRDTEAFF. CDR3 bases: TGTGCCACCAACGGCGGGACAGGGAGGGACACTGAAGCTTTCTTT.

The genes are TRBV15 and TRBJ2-1; D possibly corresponds to TRBD1 (6 bases). Germline V gene sequence: CDR1 LNHNV, CDR2 YYDKDF (reference sequence). CDR3 length: 15 residues. V was pared by 4 bases and J by 1 base, with 11 bases between. CDR3 DNA: TGTGCCACCAGCATGTGGCAGGGGTCCTACAATGAGCAGTTCTTC. Its protein is CATSMWQGSYNEQFF.

The rearrangement joins TRBV7-3 to TRBJ2-1, with D uncertain. V was cut by 5 bases and J by 6 bases, with 8 bases left in between. Germline values: CDR1 SGHTA, CDR2 FQGTGA. The CDR3 sequence is 12 residues long. The CDR3 here is CASSAPGNEQFF. The CDR3 coding sequence is TGTGCCAGCAGCGCTCCGGGCAATGAGCAGTTCTTC.

With regard to this clone: Within the sample, other DNA sequences also encode this same CDR3. The gene calls are TRBV2 and TRBJ1-3; 7 positions agree with TRBD1. The CDR3 runs to 14 residues. V shed 2 bases and J 2 bases; nucleotides not matched to a gene: 0. Germline V gene lookup returns CDR1 SNHLY and CDR2 FYNNEI. DNA for the CDR3: TGTGCCAGCAGTGAACAGGGGGCTGGAAACACCATATATTTT. Translating gives CASSEQGAGNTIYF.

The chain carries TRBV15 and TRBJ1-3; a weak D match, TRBD1 (6 bases). The CDR3 is 15 residues long. The germline V and J ends were trimmed by 8 bases and 2 bases, with 16 bases remaining between them. The V gene's germline CDR1 is LNHNV and CDR2 YYDKDF (reference sequence). The CDR3 loop reads CATGLWGTTGNTIYF. CDR3 nucleotide sequence: TGTGCCACCGGGTTGTGGGGGACAACTGGAAACACCATATATTTT.

This sequence joins TRBV15 and TRBJ1-1; unclear D gene. The ends were cut back, 2 bases at V and 5 bases at J, with 18 bases in the middle. The CDR3 is 16 amino acids. CDR1 is LNHNV and CDR2 is YYDKDF in the germline V gene (reference sequence). The CDR3, as DNA: TGTGCCACCAGCAGATCCTGGACGGAAGCGGAGACTGAAGCTTTCTTT. It codes for CATSRSWTEAETEAFF.

This clone was recorded once. The chain joins TRBV10-3 to TRBJ2-1; D may be TRBD1 (6 bases). The CDR3 is 13 amino acids. Germline V lookup: CDR1 ENHRY, CDR2 SYGVKD. With 6 bases removed from V and 5 bases from J, the gap between germline ends came to 11 bases. CDR3 nucleotide sequence: TGTGCCATCAGCGCCGACAGGAACAATGAGCAGTTCTTC. Translating gives CAISADRNNEQFF.

The V and J genes are TRBV28 and TRBJ2-7; tentatively, D is TRBD2 (6 bases). Germline lookup yields CDR1 MDHEN and CDR2 SYDVKM. The CDR3 totals 14 residues. The V gene lost 2 bases and the J gene lost 3 bases, with 11 bases spanning the gap. CDR3 sequence (DNA): TGTGCCAGCAGTTTAGCGGGAAGCTACTACGAGCAGTACTTC. The encoded protein is CASSLAGSYYEQYF.

The chain links TRBV6-4 to TRBJ2-3; TRBD1 aligns across 8 bases. Germline lookup yields CDR1 MRHNA and CDR2 SNTAGT. V shed 6 bases and J 4 bases; nucleotides not matched to a gene: 6. The length of the CDR3 is 14 residues. This CDR3 is CASSSGGSADTQYF. The DNA of the CDR3 is TGTGCCAGCAGCTCAGGGGGCTCGGCAGATACGCAGTATTTT.

V and J are TRBV18 and TRBJ1-3; 7 nucleotides agree with TRBD1. With V trimmed by 2 bases and J by 7 bases, 5 bases remained unmatched. Germline V gives CDR1 KGHSH, CDR2 LQKENI. CDR3 length equals 14 residues. The CDR3 DNA follows: TGTGCCAGCTCACCAGACAGGGTTGTCAACACCATATATTTT. Its protein is CASSPDRVVNTIYF.

The chain employs TRBV5-1 and TRBJ2-2, with D perhaps matching TRBD2 (6 bases). CDR1 is SGHRS, CDR2 YFSETQ, per germline. The V and J ends lost 0 bases and 4 bases respectively, with 7 bases between them. The CDR3 is 14 amino acids. CDR3 DNA: TGCGCCAGCAGCTTGGCCGGGAGCACCGGGGAGCTGTTTTTT. Encoded protein: CASSLAGSTGELFF.

J is TRBJ2-5 and V is TRBV10-1; TRBD1 agrees at 8 bases. This CDR3 is 13 amino acids long. Germline CDR1 and CDR2: WNHNN and SYGVQD (reference sequence). V shed 5 bases and J 5 bases; nucleotides not matched to a gene: 4. CDR3: CASSRQGMETQYF. The CDR3 DNA is TGCGCCAGCAGTCGACAGGGGATGGAGACCCAGTACTTC.

This chain links TRBV4-1 with TRBJ1-6, with D maybe TRBD1 (5 bases). Germline CDR1 MGHRA, CDR2 YSYEKL. The CDR3 covers 16 residues. Deletions cut 5 bases from V and 8 bases from J, with 19 bases between. CDR3 in amino acids: CASSRAPFGGDSPLHF. The CDR3 DNA sequence: TGCGCCAGCAGCAGGGCCCCTTTTGGGGGGGATTCACCCCTCCACTTT.

A single count supports this clone. This chain links TRBV5-1 with TRBJ2-3; D unclear. This CDR3 contains 11 residues. V was cut by 3 bases and J by 5 bases, with 4 bases left in between. The V gene's germline CDR1 is SGHRS and CDR2 YFSETQ. CDR3 sequence (DNA): TGCGCCAGCAGCTCCAAAGATACGCAGTATTTT. Protein sequence: CASSSKDTQYF.

This clone was detected once. This chain links TRBV11-2 with TRBJ1-1; 7 nucleotides agree with TRBD1. Germline CDR1 and CDR2: SGHAT and FQNNGV. The CDR3 length is 14 residues. The V segment lost 5 bases and the J segment 11 bases; nucleotides outside the gene matches: 14. The CDR3 region has the DNA TGTGCCAGCAGCGACGATTCAGGGGGGAAGAGGGCTTTCTTT. It encodes CASSDDSGGKRAFF. Based on the CDR3 plus reference TRBV11-2 and TRBJ1-1, the full variable domain is EAGVAQSPRYKIIEKRQSVAFWCNPISGHATLYWYQQILGQGPKLLIQFQNNGVVDDSQLPKDRFSAERLKGVDSTLKIQPAKLEDSAVYLCASSDDSGGKRAFFGQGTRLTVV.

The J gene is TRBJ2-3, the V gene TRBV28, with 12 bases aligning to TRBD2. Germline V gene data show CDR1 as MDHEN and CDR2 as SYDVKM. The V segment lost 7 bases and the J segment 4 bases; nucleotides outside the gene matches: 9. The CDR3 spans 16 residues. CDR3 nucleotides: TGTGCCAGCACCATGACTAGCGGGAGAACCCCAGATACGCAGTATTTT. This translates into CASTMTSGRTPDTQYF.

CDR3 residues: CASSLLKGLAETDTQYF. CDR3 DNA sequence: TGTGCCAGCAGCTTGTTGAAGGGACTAGCGGAAACAGATACGCAGTATTTT. The chain has TRBV7-3 and TRBJ2-3; 11 bases agree with TRBD2. CDR1 SGHTA and CDR2 FQGTGA come from the germline V gene. The CDR3 runs to 17 residues. Germline trimming cut 3 bases from V and 3 bases from J; bases unmatched to any gene: 8. The entire variable domain, with the rest obtained from reference TRBV7-3 and TRBJ2-3, is as follows: GAGVSQTPSNKVTEKGKYVELRCDPISGHTALYWYRQSLGQGPEFLIYFQGTGAADDSGLPNDRFFAVRPEGSVSTLKIQRTERGDSAVYLCASSLLKGLAETDTQYFGPGTRLTVL.

J is TRBJ1-2 and V is TRBV28, with 9 bases that match TRBD1. Trimming at V came to 4 bases and at J to 3 bases, leaving 12 bases not matched to a gene. The CDR3 totals 17 residues. Germline V CDR1 and CDR2: MDHEN, SYDVKM. CDR3 residues: CASSSSPGQGIYYGYTF. DNA of the CDR3: TGTGCCAGCAGTTCCTCGCCCGGACAGGGGATCTACTATGGCTACACCTTC.

The chain carries TRBV9 and TRBJ2-3; 9 bases agree with TRBD2. Germline CDR1 is SGDLS and CDR2 is YYNGEE. The length of the CDR3 is 16 residues. The V and J ends lost 3 bases and 1 base, in that order; junction bases with no gene match: 6. For the CDR3, the DNA is TGTGCCAGCAGCGAGGGATTAGCGGGGGGCACAGATACGCAGTATTTT. Protein product: CASSEGLAGGTDTQYF.

The V and J genes are TRBV12-3 or TRBV12-4 and TRBJ1-6; D is ambiguous. The CDR3 covers 12 residues. Trimming removed 8 bases at V and 7 bases at J, with 9 bases between. For the CDR3, the DNA is TGTGCCAGCCGAGAGTTAAATTCACCCCTCCACTTT. It encodes CASRELNSPLHF.

The chain employs TRBV11-3 and TRBJ2-1, with a tentative D call TRBD2 (6 bases). CDR1 is SGHNT and CDR2 is YENEEA in the germline V gene. This CDR3 contains 16 residues. With 5 bases removed from V and 3 bases from J, the gap between germline ends came to 17 bases. CDR3 nucleotide sequence: TGTGCCAGCAGCCCAGAGAGTAGCGGAAGCTACAATGAGCAGTTCTTC. Encoded protein: CASSPESSGSYNEQFF.

The gene calls are TRBV14 and TRBJ1-5; 7 nucleotides line up with TRBD1. Germline loops: CDR1 SGHDN, CDR2 FVKESK. Losses at the gene ends were 9 bases for V and 4 bases for J; bases not matched to a gene: 18. The CDR3 consists of 17 residues. The CDR3 spells CASRALGGEHRNQPQHF. The CDR3, as DNA: TGTGCCAGTCGAGCCCTAGGGGGCGAACATAGAAATCAGCCCCAGCATTTT.

The J gene is TRBJ1-4, the V gene TRBV27; possibly TRBD1 for D (5 bases). The CDR3 consists of 15 residues. V shed 5 bases and J shed 4 bases, with 14 bases lying between them. Germline CDR1 is MNHEY and CDR2 is SMNVEV (reference sequence). The CDR3: CASSESGPGNEKLFF. The CDR3 region has the DNA TGTGCCAGCAGTGAATCAGGGCCGGGTAATGAAAAACTGTTTTTT.

This rearrangement joins TRBV28 to TRBJ1-2; D is unresolved. Germline values: CDR1 MDHEN, CDR2 SYDVKM. CDR3 length: 13 residues. V dropped 7 bases and J dropped 2 bases, with 11 bases sitting between them. The CDR3 reads CASTTPANYGYTF. The CDR3 coding sequence is TGTGCCAGCACCACCCCCGCGAACTATGGCTACACCTTC.

The chain links TRBV7-9 to TRBJ2-7; 10 bases align to TRBD1. V was clipped by 6 bases and J by 9 bases; unmatched bases: 8. CDR1 SEHNR and CDR2 FQNEAQ come from the germline V gene (reference sequence). The CDR3 has 13 residues. The CDR3 reads CASSTGQGGGQYF. In DNA form, the CDR3 reads TGTGCCAGCAGTACCGGACAGGGGGGAGGGCAGTACTTC.

The chain couples TRBV30 to TRBJ1-5, with D uncertain. Germline V gives CDR1 GTSNPN, CDR2 SVGIG (reference sequence). Trimming shortened V by 7 bases and J by 2 bases, and 12 bases separated the two germline ends. This CDR3 region has 13 residues. The chain's CDR3 is CAFVAAGNQPQHF. DNA for the CDR3: TGTGCCTTCGTGGCCGCGGGCAATCAGCCCCAGCATTTT.

The CDR3 nucleotides are TGTGCCAGCAGCACACTAGCGGGAGAGGAGCAGTACTTC. Protein: CASSTLAGEEQYF. This chain uses TRBV6-2 or TRBV6-3 with TRBJ2-7; 11 bases match TRBD2. This CDR3 comprises 13 residues. Germline V gives CDR1 MNHEY, CDR2 SVGEGT. With 6 bases clipped from V and 7 bases from J, the junction kept 5 bases outside the gene matches.

As for this clone: A read error may account for a junction end that differs from germline. The J gene is TRBJ1-2, the V gene TRBV6-1, with a possible D match to TRBD1 (6 bases). Germline-derived CDR1 and CDR2 are MNHNS and SASEGT. The CDR3 covers 17 residues. The CDR3 spells CASTEHRDTLRRRGYTF. The CDR3 DNA follows: TGTGCCAGCACTGAACACCGGGACACTCTCAGACGTCGGGGCTACACCTTC.

V usage is TRBV18 and J usage is TRBJ2-2, with D unresolved. Trimming removed 6 bases from V and 0 bases from J, with 17 bases in between. The CDR3 covers 17 residues. The germline CDR1 and CDR2 sequences are KGHSH and LQKENI. The CDR3: CASSTTVLLANTGELFF. The CDR3, as DNA: TGTGCCAGCTCCACCACGGTCTTACTCGCGAACACCGGGGAGCTGTTTTTT.